Below are 27 T cell receptor beta chains sequenced from a single sample in a study of long-term antiretroviral therapy in people with HIV. It was version v3.0 of the immunoSEQ assay that was run at survey level. Some clones are missing from TCRdb's copy, which holds only in-frame ones; the method was immunoSEQ multiplex PCR. The sample yields 20,000 to 30,000 clones, roughly four fifths seen once. Sequencing used unsorted PBMCs, obtained 0.4 years after starting antiretroviral therapy. All receptors derive from a man aged 50 to 60 with HIV.

This chain links TRBV30 with TRBJ2-7, with a possible D match to TRBD1 (5 bases). Trimming took off 0 bases at V and 1 base at J, with 10 bases between the two ends. The CDR3 has 14 residues. Germline V gene data show CDR1 as GTSNPN and CDR2 as SVGIG (reference sequence). CDR3 in DNA: TGTGCCTGGAGTGTAAAGACAGTTTCCTACGAGCAGTACTTC. Protein: CAWSVKTVSYEQYF.

This clone was found a few times. The V gene is TRBV18, the J gene TRBJ1-1; D is undetermined. The CDR3 contains 13 residues. With 3 bases removed from V and 0 bases from J, the gap between germline ends came to 5 bases. Germline V gene sequence: CDR1 KGHSH, CDR2 LQKENI. CDR3 amino acids: CASSPPVNTEAFF. The CDR3 bases are TGTGCCAGCTCACCCCCGGTGAACACTGAAGCTTTCTTT.

The chain is built from TRBV7-9 and TRBJ2-6; D remains ambiguous. V was shortened by 5 bases and J by 1 base, with 12 bases between the two germline ends. The CDR3 runs to 16 residues. Germline loops: CDR1 SEHNR, CDR2 FQNEAQ (reference sequence). This chain's CDR3 is CASSLLGVSGANVLTF. The CDR3 DNA sequence: TGTGCCAGCAGCCTCCTCGGAGTTTCTGGGGCCAACGTCCTGACTTTC.

V is TRBV28 and J is TRBJ1-1; possibly TRBD1 for D (5 bases). V gave up 1 base and J gave up 4 bases, with 13 bases separating them. CDR1 and CDR2 from the germline V gene are MDHEN and SYDVKM. This CDR3 has 15 residues. The CDR3 coding sequence is TGTGCCAGCAGTTTATCGGCAGGGTTTAGCACTGAAGCTTTCTTT. Translation: CASSLSAGFSTEAFF.

The V and J genes are TRBV29-1 and TRBJ2-2, with 9 bases fitting TRBD1. V shed 5 bases, J shed 1 base, and the junction held 5 bases outside the gene matches. Germline-derived CDR1 and CDR2 are SQVTM and ANQGSEA. The CDR3 contains 15 residues. CDR3 sequence reads: CSVPRTGVNTGELFF. CDR3 nucleotide sequence: TGCAGCGTTCCCCGGACAGGGGTGAACACCGGGGAGCTGTTTTTT.

The chain is built from TRBV11-2 and TRBJ1-4; no clear D. The CDR3 spans 16 residues. The V end lost 5 bases, the J end lost 8 bases, and 21 bases lay between the germline ends. CDR1 and CDR2 (germline): SGHAT, FQNNGV. Here the CDR3 DNA reads TGTGCCAGCAGCCTCGGTCTTATCGACTCTGGCGAAAAACTGTTTTTT. Translating gives CASSLGLIDSGEKLFF.

The V call is TRBV12-5, the J call TRBJ1-2; D is ambiguous. Trimming pared 0 bases from V and 11 bases from J, leaving 13 bases between. CDR1 is LGHNT and CDR2 is FRNRAP in the germline V gene. The CDR3 is 13 amino acids. CDR3 sequence: CASGLVRRAVYTF. The CDR3 region has the DNA TGTGCTAGTGGTTTGGTACGGAGGGCAGTATACACCTTC.

The chain has TRBV28 and TRBJ1-4; D call uncertain. Germline V gives CDR1 MDHEN, CDR2 SYDVKM. This CDR3 is 15 amino acids long. Trimming removed 6 bases from V and 5 bases from J, with 16 bases in between. CDR3 in amino acids: CASRGYGRVNEKLFF. The CDR3 nucleotides are TGTGCCAGCAGAGGATATGGACGGGTGAATGAAAAACTGTTTTTT.

This chain connects TRBV11-2 to TRBJ2-2, with 7 bases identical to TRBD2. CDR1 is SGHAT and CDR2 is FQNNGV in the germline V gene. This CDR3 is 12 amino acids long. The junction had 2 bases not matched to a gene; V was cut back by 5 bases and J by 8 bases. CDR3 loop: CASSSGVGELFF. The CDR3 DNA reads as TGTGCCAGCAGCAGCGGGGTAGGGGAGCTGTTTTTT.

This clone was counted a few times. The chain recombines TRBV27 with TRBJ1-6; no definite D call. CDR1 is MNHEY and CDR2 is SMNVEV in the germline V gene (reference sequence). V shed 4 bases and J shed 0 bases, with 13 bases lying between them. CDR3 length: 17 residues. Here the CDR3 reads CASSSQRRSSYNSPLHF. The DNA of the CDR3 is TGTGCCAGCAGTTCCCAGAGGAGGAGCTCCTATAATTCACCCCTCCACTTT.

This clone has more than one count but fewer than ten. The CDR3 coding sequence is TGTGCCAGCAGCTTGGCGGGGACAGGTTACGAGCAGTACTTC. This translates into CASSLAGTGYEQYF. The chain joins TRBV7-9 to TRBJ2-7; 8 bases align to TRBD1. The CDR3 runs to 14 residues. The germline CDR1 and CDR2 sequences are SEHNR and FQNEAQ (reference sequence). Trimming took 3 bases from V and 4 from J; bases not matched to a gene: 5.

This sequence joins TRBV28 and TRBJ2-7; possibly TRBD2 for D (6 bases). The CDR3 is 13 amino acids. Trimming shortened V by 4 bases and J by 3 bases, and 10 bases separated the two germline ends. CDR1 MDHEN and CDR2 SYDVKM come from the germline V gene. This chain's CDR3 is CASSWRGFYEQYF. The CDR3 DNA reads TGTGCCAGCAGTTGGCGGGGTTTCTACGAGCAGTACTTC. The whole variable domain, remainder taken from reference TRBV28 and TRBJ2-7, is DVKVTQSSRYLVKRTGEKVFLECVQDMDHENMFWYRQDPGLGLRLIYFSYDVKMKEKGDIPEGYSVSREKKERFSLILESASTNQTSMYLCASSWRGFYEQYFGPGTRLTVT.

This clone was picked up one time. This chain joins TRBV27 and TRBJ1-1; 9 bases line up with TRBD1. Trimming took 6 bases from V and 8 from J; bases not matched to a gene: 7. The CDR3 runs to 13 residues. Per the germline V gene, CDR1 is MNHEY and CDR2 is SMNVEV (reference sequence). This chain's CDR3 is CASSNRGPIEAFF. The CDR3 DNA follows: TGTGCCAGCAGCAACAGGGGGCCTATAGAAGCTTTCTTT.

The V gene is TRBV7-2, the J gene TRBJ2-7, with 9 positions matching TRBD2. Germline-derived CDR1 and CDR2 are SGHTA and FQGNSA. The CDR3 has 15 residues. Losses at the gene ends were 6 bases for V and 5 bases for J; bases not matched to a gene: 11. CDR3 loop: CASSFTGTSMNEQYF. The CDR3 DNA reads TGTGCCAGCAGTTTCACCGGGACTAGCATGAACGAGCAGTACTTC.

V is TRBV7-3 and J is TRBJ2-5, with 8 bases lining up with TRBD2. V dropped 1 base and J dropped 5; count of bases not matched to a gene: 12. Per germline, CDR1 SGHTA and CDR2 FQGTGA. This CDR3 region has 17 residues. The CDR3 bases are TGTGCCAGCAGCTTAATCGGCCCGGGAGGGTCCAGGGAGACCCAGTACTTC. It is translated as CASSLIGPGGSRETQYF.

The chain recombines TRBV18 with TRBJ2-7; 7 nucleotides match TRBD1. CDR3 size: 14 residues. With V trimmed by 2 bases and J by 0 bases, 1 base remained unmatched. CDR1 is KGHSH, CDR2 LQKENI, per germline. CDR3 amino acids: CASSPRDSSYEQYF. The CDR3 DNA reads TGTGCCAGCTCACCAAGGGACAGCTCCTACGAGCAGTACTTC.

The V and J genes are TRBV29-1 and TRBJ1-2; tentatively, D is TRBD1 (5 bases). V was shortened by 4 bases and J by 3 bases, with 9 bases between the two germline ends. This CDR3 has 12 residues. Germline lookup yields CDR1 SQVTM and CDR2 ANQGSEA. Here the CDR3 reads CSVGQGYYGYTF. For the CDR3, the DNA is TGCAGCGTTGGGCAGGGCTACTATGGCTACACCTTC.

The chain combines TRBV7-2 with TRBJ2-7; D might be TRBD1 or TRBD2, each matching 5 bases. Germline V gene lookup returns CDR1 SGHTA and CDR2 FQGNSA. This CDR3 is built from 14 residues. V gave up 4 bases and J gave up 0 bases, with 10 bases separating them. This CDR3 reads CASSYPGLSYEQYF. CDR3 DNA: TGTGCCAGCAGCTACCCGGGGCTCTCCTACGAGCAGTACTTC.

The chain combines TRBV18 with TRBJ1-6; D is perhaps TRBD1 (5 bases). Trimming stripped 5 bases from V and 7 bases from J, with 12 bases between. Germline loops: CDR1 KGHSH, CDR2 LQKENI. The CDR3 has 14 amino acids. CDR3 protein: CASSGAGQNSPLHF. The DNA for the CDR3 is TGTGCCAGCTCAGGGGCAGGGCAAAATTCACCCCTCCACTTT.

V gene TRBV5-1 combines with J gene TRBJ1-5; D may be TRBD1 (5 bases). The germline gives CDR1 SGHRS, CDR2 YFSETQ. The CDR3 loop spans 13 amino acids. With 5 bases removed from V and 3 bases from J, the gap between germline ends came to 9 bases. The CDR3 reads CASRRGDNQPQHF. CDR3 DNA sequence: TGCGCCAGCAGGAGAGGGGACAATCAGCCCCAGCATTTT.

V is TRBV18 and J is TRBJ2-5; a weak D match, TRBD2 (5 bases). V shed 5 bases and J shed 6 bases, with 10 bases lying between them. The germline gives CDR1 KGHSH, CDR2 LQKENI. The CDR3 has 12 amino acids. The CDR3 DNA is TGTGCCAGCTCATCTCGGGGAAAGACCCAGTACTTC. This sequence encodes CASSSRGKTQYF.

This clone was detected once. The DNA for the CDR3 is TGTGCCAGCTCCCGGGACAGGGGGCGCGACGAGCAGTACTTC. This encodes CASSRDRGRDEQYF. The chain uses TRBV7-2 and TRBJ2-7, with 12 bases that match TRBD1. Germline assignment: CDR1 SGHTA and CDR2 FQGNSA. Trimming cost V 8 bases and J 5 bases; bases outside gene matches: 7. CDR3 length equals 14 residues.

The V call is TRBV2, the J call TRBJ2-6; D perhaps matches TRBD1 (6 bases). Germline CDR1 is SNHLY and CDR2 is FYNNEI. V lost 6 bases and J 1 base, leaving 13 bases between the germline ends. CDR3 length: 16 residues. Here the CDR3 DNA reads TGTGCCAGCAGCGCCGGGACACCATCTGGGGCCAACGTCCTGACTTTC. This encodes CASSAGTPSGANVLTF.

In this sample, this clone turned up a few times. This rearrangement joins TRBV19 to TRBJ1-5, with 7 bases matching TRBD1. The CDR3 consists of 13 residues. V was pared by 7 bases and J by 9 bases, with 9 bases of the junction left unmatched. Germline CDR1 and CDR2: LNHDA and SQIVND (reference sequence). The CDR3 spells CASTTTGWGPQHF. The DNA for the CDR3 is TGTGCCAGTACTACGACAGGGTGGGGGCCCCAGCATTTT.

This clone came up once. CDR3 in DNA: TGCGCCAGCAGCCGAGGACAGGGGAAATACAATGAGCAGTTCTTC. This translates into CASSRGQGKYNEQFF. The chain uses TRBV4-1 and TRBJ2-1; 9 bases map to TRBD1. V dropped 4 bases and J dropped 4; count of bases not matched to a gene: 5. Germline V gives CDR1 MGHRA, CDR2 YSYEKL. The CDR3 loop spans 15 amino acids.

The chain couples TRBV7-2 to TRBJ2-7; maybe TRBD2 (6 bases). This CDR3 has 15 amino acids. The ends were cut back, 3 bases at V and 1 base at J, with 13 bases in the middle. Germline loops: CDR1 SGHTA, CDR2 FQGNSA. The CDR3: CASSLSYGRSYEQYF. The CDR3 DNA follows: TGTGCCAGCAGCTTGTCATATGGGAGGTCCTACGAGCAGTACTTC.

The CDR3 sequence is CASTPGPRENTIYF. The CDR3 DNA follows: TGCGCCAGCACCCCAGGGCCACGGGAAAACACCATATATTTT. The rearrangement joins TRBV5-1 to TRBJ1-3; weak D call: TRBD1 (5 bases). The V gene lost 6 bases and the J gene lost 6 bases, with 16 bases spanning the gap. In germline, CDR1 is SGHRS, CDR2 YFSETQ. The CDR3 runs 14 residues. The full variable domain, its missing parts supplied by reference TRBV5-1 and TRBJ1-3, is KAGVTQTPRYLIKTRGQQVTLSCSPISGHRSVSWYQQTPGQGLQFLFEYFSETQRNKGNFPGRFSGRQFSNSRSEMNVSTLELGDSALYLCASTPGPRENTIYFGEGSWLTVV.